This T cell receptor beta chain emerged from a study of T cells in Graves' hyperthyroidism and ophthalmopathy. Looking at the study overall: The initial diagnosis was the point when peripheral blood was collected, ahead of any treatment. Study-level points and caveats: The blood repertoire included most of the expanded thyroid clonotypes above 0.001. Ophthalmopathy got predicted by the model a median around 6.8 months before its onset.

Amplification of TCR beta CDR3 regions was performed using RNA transcripts as template. HTBI primers were employed in a first-round RT-PCR of the TCR CDR3. TCRdb passed the multiplex PCR reads through MiXCR, listing each CDR3 protein once. This sample has nearly 600,000 distinct CDR3 sequences; about 14% occur once, and the top ten carry roughly 7.1%. Ophthalmopathy patients all had a Clinical Activity Score of at least 3, a NOSPECS grade of at least 4 and disease under 3 months old. J lost 4 bases, V lost 7 bases, and 8 bases had no gene match. This CDR3 has 15 residues. Germline CDR1 and CDR2: SNHLY and FYNNEI. There are many counts of this clonotype. What it recognizes is unknown.

The chain couples TRBV2 to TRBJ2-5; 11 bases are shared with TRBD2. The sequencing sample was made of blood. The TCR comes from a woman under 30 with Graves' ophthalmopathy. This CDR3 is CASNPAGTSGETQYF. CDR3 DNA: TGTGCCAGCAATCCGGCCGGGACTAGCGGAGAGACCCAGTACTTC.